This is a list of T cell receptor beta chains from one sample in a study of beta chain features in type 1 diabetes. Assay: immunoSEQ multiplex PCR; the TCRdb copy retains only in-frame clones and omits some. Among 10,000 to 15,000 clones listed, about half were seen once. Material for sequencing was stem cell memory CD4+ T cells from blood. These receptors all come from a man aged 18 to 29 in good health. Both conserved end residues are part of each CDR3. A D gene is named only where the DNA matches it firmly. Some rows mark clone size as missing; the rest say once, few, many or name a class of expanded clone.

v_gene	j_gene	d_gene	abundance	CDR3aa	CDR3nt
TRBV11-2	TRBJ1-1	TRBD1	NA	CASSLVGQGVAFF	TGTGCCAGCAGCTTAGTGGGACAGGGGGTAGCTTTCTTT
TRBV5-1	TRBJ2-5	NA	few	CASSLTAQETQYF	TGCGCCAGCAGCTTGACAGCCCAAGAGACCCAGTACTTC
TRBV5-5	TRBJ1-1	TRBD1	NA	CASSLAPQGATEAFF	TGTGCCAGCAGCTTGGCCCCCCAGGGGGCCACTGAAGCTTTCTTT
TRBV25-1	TRBJ1-2	NA	NA	CASSRDTPEPYTF	TGTGCCAGCAGCCGGGACACGCCTGAACCCTACACCTTC
TRBV7-9	TRBJ2-6	NA	NA	CASSVSFSGANVLTF	TGTGCCAGCAGCGTGTCTTTCTCTGGGGCCAACGTCCTGACTTTC
TRBV7-2	TRBJ2-1	TRBD2	few	CASTQMGRGGPYEQFF	TGTGCCAGCACCCAAATGGGGCGGGGGGGCCCGTATGAGCAGTTCTTC
TRBV6-5	TRBJ2-7	NA	few	CASSQQGFDEQYF	TGTGCCAGCAGTCAACAGGGTTTCGACGAGCAGTACTTC
TRBV10-3	TRBJ1-5	NA	NA	CAISDRQDSNQPQHF	TGTGCCATCAGTGATAGACAGGATAGCAATCAGCCCCAGCATTTT
TRBV28	TRBJ2-5	NA	medium-sized	CASRLEWTQYF	TGTGCCAGCAGACTGGAGTGGACCCAGTACTTC
TRBV2	TRBJ2-7	NA	NA	CASRTGLSSYEQYF	TGTGCCAGCCGAACAGGGTTAAGCTCCTACGAGCAGTACTTC
TRBV9	TRBJ2-3	NA	NA	CASSQRGGGYPDTQYF	TGTGCCAGCAGCCAGAGAGGGGGGGGCTACCCAGATACGCAGTATTTT
TRBV19	TRBJ1-5	NA	NA	CASSKPAGYGSGNQPQHF	TGTGCCAGTAGTAAGCCGGCAGGGTATGGATCTGGCAATCAGCCCCAGCATTTT
TRBV4-3	TRBJ2-7	TRBD1	few	CASSPAPSGTGFYEQYF	TGCGCCAGCAGCCCTGCACCCTCCGGGACAGGGTTCTACGAGCAGTACTTC
TRBV19	TRBJ1-1	TRBD1	NA	CASSIRQGAYTEAFF	TGTGCCAGTAGTATAAGGCAGGGGGCATACACTGAAGCTTTCTTT
TRBV4-2	TRBJ2-7	TRBD2	NA	CASSPSGTSVTYEQYF	TGTGCCAGCAGCCCATCCGGGACTAGCGTTACCTACGAGCAGTACTTC
TRBV6-6	TRBJ2-2	NA	few	CASSQTVNTGELFF	TGTGCCAGCAGCCAGACAGTTAACACCGGGGAGCTGTTTTTT
TRBV7-9	TRBJ2-3	NA	NA	CASSLARGPTDTQYF	TGTGCCAGCAGCTTAGCCAGGGGACCCACAGATACGCAGTATTTT
TRBV7-2	TRBJ1-1	TRBD1	NA	CASSSRQGTREAFF	TGTGCCAGCAGCTCCAGACAGGGTACGAGGGAAGCTTTCTTT
TRBV9	TRBJ2-5	TRBD1	NA	CASSEPGTGVGETQYF	TGTGCCAGCAGCGAGCCGGGGACAGGGGTTGGAGAGACCCAGTACTTC
TRBV15	TRBJ1-4	NA	NA	CATSRDRGTNEKLFF	TGTGCCACCAGCAGAGACAGGGGAACTAATGAAAAACTGTTTTTT
TRBV10-1	TRBJ2-1	NA	few	CASSPGVGYNEQFF	TGCGCCAGCAGTCCGGGGGTAGGCTACAATGAGCAGTTCTTC
TRBV5-1	TRBJ2-2	NA	NA	CASSTQLTDAGELFF	TGCGCCAGCAGCACCCAATTGACAGATGCCGGGGAGCTGTTTTTT
TRBV28	TRBJ2-7	TRBD1	few	CASRPGQGTPYEQYF	TGTGCCAGCAGACCAGGACAGGGAACCCCCTACGAGCAGTACTTC
TRBV5-1	TRBJ1-4	NA	NA	CASSGDNSEKLFF	TGCGCCAGCAGCGGGGACAATAGTGAAAAACTGTTTTTT
TRBV18	TRBJ1-4	NA	NA	CASSPRSASATNEKLFF	TGTGCCAGCTCACCAAGGTCGGCCAGCGCAACTAATGAAAAACTGTTTTTT
TRBV18	TRBJ1-5	NA	once	CASSPGRYSNQPQHF	TGTGCCAGCTCACCAGGCAGGTATAGCAATCAGCCCCAGCATTTT
TRBV15	TRBJ2-5	TRBD2	few	CATSRDNRASGVETQYF	TGTGCCACCAGCAGAGATAATCGGGCTAGCGGGGTGGAGACCCAGTACTTC
TRBV5-5	TRBJ1-5	TRBD1	NA	CASSPGQGAMAQPQHF	TGTGCCAGCAGCCCCGGACAGGGGGCGATGGCTCAGCCCCAGCATTTT
TRBV7-6	TRBJ2-7	TRBD1	NA	CASTEGASDEQYF	TGTGCCAGCACCGAGGGGGCCTCTGACGAGCAGTACTTC
TRBV20-1	TRBJ2-7	NA	few	CSASGAYEQYF	TGCAGTGCGTCAGGGGCTTACGAGCAGTACTTC
TRBV9	TRBJ2-5	TRBD1	few	CASSRTGGETQYF	TGTGCCAGCAGCCGGACAGGGGGAGAGACCCAGTACTTC
TRBV6-1	TRBJ2-5	NA	NA	CASSEDPGRSVQETQYF	TGTGCCAGCAGTGAAGACCCCGGTCGATCGGTGCAAGAGACCCAGTACTTC
TRBV10-1	TRBJ2-2	TRBD1	NA	CASSEGQGLPRELFF	TGCGCCAGCAGTGAGGGACAGGGTCTACCGAGGGAGCTGTTTTTT
TRBV28	TRBJ1-5	NA	few	CASSFDFGSRATHQRGNQPQHF	TGTGCCAGCAGTTTTGATTTTGGGAGTCGGGCCACCCATCAAAGGGGCAATCAGCCCCAGCATTTT
TRBV19	TRBJ2-7	TRBD1	NA	CASSIRDRGYEQYF	TGTGCCAGTAGTATCCGGGACAGGGGCTACGAGCAGTACTTC
TRBV7-2	TRBJ2-1	NA	NA	CASSVYYNEQFF	TGTGCCAGCAGCGTATACTACAATGAGCAGTTCTTC
TRBV7-2	TRBJ2-5	TRBD1	NA	CASSFQGEETQYF	TGTGCCAGCAGCTTTCAGGGGGAAGAGACCCAGTACTTC
TRBV7-9	TRBJ2-1	TRBD2	NA	CASRLEWGTSSYNEQFF	TGTGCCAGCAGACTAGAGTGGGGGACTAGCTCCTACAATGAGCAGTTCTTC
TRBV7-2	TRBJ1-1	NA	NA	CASSSFFSEAFF	TGTGCCAGCAGCTCCTTCTTCTCTGAAGCTTTCTTT
TRBV6-5	TRBJ2-5	NA	NA	CATLAADQETQYF	TGTGCCACCCTAGCAGCGGACCAAGAGACCCAGTACTTC
TRBV5-5	TRBJ1-4	TRBD1	NA	CASSLAQGGYEKLFF	TGTGCCAGCAGCTTGGCCCAGGGGGGCTATGAAAAACTGTTTTTT
TRBV29-1	TRBJ2-7	TRBD1	NA	CSVGSTGNYYEQYF	TGCAGCGTTGGATCGACAGGGAATTACTACGAGCAGTACTTC
TRBV7-2	TRBJ2-7	NA	few	CASHPNLSGTKSEQYF	TGTGCCAGCCACCCTAACCTCTCCGGGACAAAAAGCGAGCAGTACTTC
TRBV5-1	TRBJ2-1	NA	NA	CASSLMLVWGGRHNEQFF	TGCGCCAGCAGCTTGATGCTTGTGTGGGGGGGCAGGCACAATGAGCAGTTCTTC
TRBV18	TRBJ1-1	NA	NA	CASSSLVGDTEAFF	TGTGCCAGCTCTTCCCTCGTAGGGGACACTGAAGCTTTCTTT
TRBV6-5	TRBJ1-3	NA	few	CASSRTQGPGNTIYF	TGTGCCAGCAGCCGAACGCAGGGGCCTGGAAACACCATATATTTT
TRBV5-1	TRBJ2-1	NA	few	CASSLAPTQHNEQFF	TGCGCCAGCAGCCTGGCGCCCACACAACACAATGAGCAGTTCTTC
TRBV7-9	TRBJ2-5	NA	NA	CASSLRRGGNQETQYF	TGTGCCAGCAGCCTAAGGAGGGGGGGAAATCAAGAGACCCAGTACTTC
TRBV27	TRBJ2-2	NA	NA	CASNFGEGVSTGELFF	NA
TRBV18	TRBJ2-1	NA	few	CASSGTSGGEQFF	TGTGCCAGCTCAGGGACGTCCGGGGGTGAGCAGTTCTTC
TRBV7-9	TRBJ1-1	TRBD1	NA	CASSLLAGGTEAFF	TGTGCCAGCAGCTTACTTGCAGGGGGTACTGAAGCTTTCTTT
TRBV9	TRBJ1-1	TRBD1	NA	CASSGQGAKAFF	TGTGCCAGCAGCGGACAGGGGGCGAAAGCTTTCTTT
TRBV30	TRBJ2-7	TRBD1	NA	CAWKDRGSYEQYF	TGTGCCTGGAAAGACAGGGGATCCTACGAGCAGTACTTC
TRBV7-2	TRBJ2-5	TRBD2	NA	CASSFSGGPSETQYF	TGTGCCAGCAGCTTTTCGGGGGGGCCAAGTGAGACCCAGTACTTC
TRBV7-3	TRBJ2-5	TRBD1	NA	CASSLIGQGGETQYF	TGTGCCAGCAGCTTAATCGGACAGGGGGGGGAGACCCAGTACTTC